This T cell receptor (beta chain) was recorded in a study of beta chain features in type 1 diabetes. Overall study findings and caveats: Researchers report that Type 1 diabetes patients had moderately but significantly shorter TCRB CDR3s across all four CD4+ subsets. VDJ junctions from type 1 diabetes patients carried fewer insertions and larger deletions. Possible PCR preference for shorter templates applied equally to patients and controls.

Reverse transcribing all isolated RNA meant expressed TCRB transcripts were sequenced. Clones were sequenced by immunoSEQ multiplex PCR, and TCRdb holds only the in-frame ones, with some missing. The sample has a few hundred thousand clones, 9.5% to 10% seen once; the top ten hold around 0.66%. Germline CDR1 is KGHSH and CDR2 is LQKENI. With 5 bases clipped from V and 4 bases from J, the junction kept 8 bases outside the gene matches. CDR3 length: 15 amino acids. About this clone itself: Its target is not known.

The receptor was isolated from a man aged 25-45 years with type 1 diabetes. This chain links TRBV18 with TRBJ1-1; the match to TRBD1 covers 9 bases. Sequencing input: central memory CD4+ T cells from blood. The CDR3, as DNA: TGTGCCAGCTCAGCGGGGGCGACAGGGGGCACTGAAGCTTTCTTT. It is translated as CASSAGATGGTEAFF.